The 17 T cell receptor beta chains listed next were all sequenced from one sample in a study of T-cell reconstitution after alpha-beta-depleted transplantation in children. For TCRbeta, the library was prepared with unique molecular identifiers. TCRdb itself ran the PCR reads through MiXCR, one entry per CDR3 protein. The sample carries about 870,000 distinct CDR3 sequences, roughly 16% recorded once. This specimen consisted of PBMCs, mostly from graft donor cells, obtained 360 days after TCRalphabeta/CD19-depleted stem cell transplant. The source is a male patient between 10 and 17 years old who had a stem cell transplant for acute lymphoblastic leukemia, so the T cells may come from the graft donor.

This sequence joins TRBV5-1 and TRBJ2-4; 8 bases map to TRBD1. J was trimmed by 7 bases and V by 3 bases; bases with no gene match: 6. The length of the CDR3 is 14 residues. Germline values: CDR1 SGHRS, CDR2 YFSETQ. The CDR3 loop is CASSSPDRGNIQYF. The CDR3 DNA reads as TGCGCCAGCAGCTCACCCGACAGGGGTAACATTCAGTACTTC.

This clonotype has at least ten counts. The chain links TRBV9 to TRBJ2-3, with D possibly being TRBD1 (5 bases). This CDR3 has 16 residues. Germline CDR1 is SGDLS and CDR2 is YYNGEE. Trimming cost V 3 bases and J 1 base, with 15 bases left between them. In DNA, the CDR3 is TGTGCCAGCAGCGGAGAGGTGGGGCACGGCACAGATACGCAGTATTTT. This codes for CASSGEVGHGTDTQYF. Filled out from reference TRBV9 and TRBJ2-3, the complete variable domain reads DSGVTQTPKHLITATGQRVTLRCSPRSGDLSVYWYQQSLDQGLQFLIQYYNGEERAKGNILERFSAQQFPDLHSELNLSSLELGDSALYFCASSGEVGHGTDTQYFGPGTRLTVL.

J is TRBJ2-1 and V is TRBV29-1, with D tentatively TRBD1 (6 bases). CDR1 and CDR2 from the germline V gene are SQVTM and ANQGSEA. This CDR3 region has 16 residues. V was clipped by 7 bases and J by 0 bases, with 19 bases between them. The CDR3 region has the DNA TGCAGCGGAAAGCACAGGGTCCTAAGCTCCTACAATGAGCAGTTCTTC. It encodes CSGKHRVLSSYNEQFF.

This clonotype has only a few counts. V is TRBV12-3 or TRBV12-4 and J is TRBJ1-2, with D unclear. CDR3 length: 17 amino acids. The V end lost 1 base, the J end lost 3 bases, and 18 bases lay between the germline ends. CDR3 in amino acids: CASSLVSSTDTHYGYTF. The CDR3 DNA reads TGTGCCAGCAGTTTAGTCTCCTCTACTGACACGCACTATGGCTACACCTTC.

The V call is TRBV5-5, the J call TRBJ2-3; D is perhaps TRBD1 (6 bases). The CDR3 has 15 amino acids. The V and J ends lost 0 bases and 10 bases respectively, with 18 bases between them. Germline lookup yields CDR1 SGHKS and CDR2 YYEKEE (reference sequence). The CDR3, as DNA: TGTGCCAGCAGCTTGGCAGGGGACATCGGTGGTCCGCAGTATTTT. Its translation is CASSLAGDIGGPQYF.

The chain has TRBV3-1 and TRBJ2-1; D remains ambiguous. Germline assignment: CDR1 LGHDT and CDR2 YNNKEL (reference sequence). CDR3 size: 18 residues. Trimming cost V 4 bases and J 0 bases, with 19 bases left between them. The CDR3 here is CASSPHPKARSSYNEQFF. Written as DNA, the CDR3 is TGTGCCAGCAGCCCCCACCCTAAAGCGCGGAGCTCCTACAATGAGCAGTTCTTC.

This clonotype showed up just a few times. The genes are TRBV7-9 and TRBJ2-3; D not certain. The CDR3 has 14 residues. Trimming shortened V by 5 bases and J by 2 bases, and 11 bases separated the two germline ends. Germline V gene sequence: CDR1 SEHNR, CDR2 FQNEAQ (reference sequence). The CDR3 protein is CASSDKRFTDTQYF. In DNA, the CDR3 is TGTGCCAGCAGCGATAAAAGATTCACAGATACGCAGTATTTT.

This clonotype showed up just a few times. The chain recombines TRBV18 with TRBJ2-2; D uncertain. CDR1 is KGHSH, CDR2 LQKENI, per germline. Trimming took 1 base from V and 0 from J, leaving 6 bases between them. This CDR3 comprises 15 residues. The CDR3 loop is CASSPRGSNTGELFF. CDR3 bases: TGTGCCAGCTCACCACGGGGATCGAACACCGGGGAGCTGTTTTTT. Using reference TRBV18 and TRBJ2-2 for the parts outside the CDR3, the full variable domain is NAGVMQNPRHLVRRRGQEARLRCSPMKGHSHVYWYRQLPEEGLKFMVYLQKENIIDESGMPKERFSAEFPKEGPSILRIQQVVRGDSAAYFCASSPRGSNTGELFFGEGSRLTVL.

Only a few counts were recorded for this clonotype. The chain has TRBV6-5 and TRBJ1-5, with TRBD1 matching over 8 bases. V shed 1 base, J shed 6 bases, and the junction held 5 bases outside the gene matches. The CDR3 totals 15 residues. Germline lookup yields CDR1 MNHEY and CDR2 SVGAGI. CDR3 in amino acids: CASSYFDRGGQPQHF. The CDR3 nucleotides read TGTGCCAGCAGTTACTTTGACAGGGGCGGTCAGCCCCAGCATTTT.

V and J are TRBV5-1 and TRBJ2-1; TRBD2 matches at 12 bases. The CDR3 is 18 residues long. V lost 3 bases and J lost 6; bases outside the gene matches: 13. Per the germline V gene, CDR1 is SGHRS and CDR2 is YFSETQ. The CDR3 is CASSSQPPSGRASNEQFF. DNA of the CDR3: TGCGCCAGCAGCTCACAACCGCCTAGCGGGAGGGCCAGCAATGAGCAGTTCTTC.

The chain combines TRBV7-9 with TRBJ2-5; 11 nucleotides match TRBD2. Germline CDR1 reads SEHNR; CDR2 reads FQNEAQ (reference sequence). Trimming at V came to 4 bases and at J to 4 bases, leaving 8 bases not matched to a gene. This CDR3 is built from 16 residues. The DNA of the CDR3 is TGTGCCAGCAGCTGGGAGACTAGCGGGGATGGAGAGACCCAGTACTTC. Translated: CASSWETSGDGETQYF.

This clonotype was detected a few times. The rearrangement joins TRBV20-1 to TRBJ2-1; 12 positions match TRBD2. Germline CDR1 and CDR2: DFQATT and SNEGSKA (reference sequence). V lost 5 bases to trimming and J lost 8 bases; unmatched junction nucleotides: 7. The CDR3 contains 14 residues. The CDR3 DNA sequence: TGCAGTGCTGCTAGCGGGAGGGCCGAGTATGAGCAGTTCTTC. Protein product: CSAASGRAEYEQFF.

This clonotype was detected a few times. The rearrangement joins TRBV12-3 or TRBV12-4 to TRBJ1-2; D gene uncertain. This CDR3 spans 10 amino acids. V lost 4 bases, J lost 6 bases, and 3 bases lay in between. The CDR3, as DNA: TGTGCCAGCAGTTCGAATGGCTACACCTTC. It translates to CASSSNGYTF.

CDR3 region: CASSSRPRSGAYEQYF. The CDR3 coding sequence is TGTGCCAGCAGCTCGCGCCCGAGGAGCGGAGCCTACGAGCAGTACTTC. The V and J genes are TRBV7-3 and TRBJ2-7; D perhaps matches TRBD2 (5 bases). This CDR3 is 16 amino acids long. The germline gives CDR1 SGHTA, CDR2 FQGTGA. V lost 4 bases, J lost 2 bases, and 18 bases lay in between.

The V gene is TRBV7-3, the J gene TRBJ2-5; the match to TRBD2 covers 9 bases. CDR3 length: 16 residues. Germline V lookup: CDR1 SGHTA, CDR2 FQGTGA. Unmatched junction bases numbered 7, after V lost 1 base and J lost 4 bases. The CDR3: CASSLSGRAGGETQYF. The CDR3 DNA sequence: TGTGCCAGCAGCTTAAGCGGGAGGGCCGGGGGAGAGACCCAGTACTTC. Full variable domain (remainder filled in from reference TRBV7-3 and TRBJ2-5): GAGVSQTPSNKVTEKGKYVELRCDPISGHTALYWYRQSLGQGPEFLIYFQGTGAADDSGLPNDRFFAVRPEGSVSTLKIQRTERGDSAVYLCASSLSGRAGGETQYFGPGTRLLVL.

This rearrangement joins TRBV7-3 to TRBJ2-7; D unclear. The germline V gene has CDR1 SGHTA and CDR2 FQGTGA. The V end was cut by 7 bases, the J end by 0 bases, with 16 bases between. The CDR3 totals 15 residues. CDR3 amino acids: CASTLRSWVSYEQYF. CDR3 DNA sequence: TGTGCCAGCACCTTGAGGTCGTGGGTCTCCTACGAGCAGTACTTC.

This clonotype was picked up a small number of times. The V and J genes are TRBV6-4 and TRBJ2-1; D is perhaps TRBD1 (6 bases). CDR3 size: 13 residues. Germline-derived CDR1 and CDR2 are MRHNA and SNTAGT. V lost 4 bases to trimming and J lost 15 bases, with 19 bases between them. DNA for the CDR3: TGTGCCAGCAGTGCCCATGGTGGGGGCCCGCGGTTCTTC. This sequence encodes CASSAHGGGPRFF.